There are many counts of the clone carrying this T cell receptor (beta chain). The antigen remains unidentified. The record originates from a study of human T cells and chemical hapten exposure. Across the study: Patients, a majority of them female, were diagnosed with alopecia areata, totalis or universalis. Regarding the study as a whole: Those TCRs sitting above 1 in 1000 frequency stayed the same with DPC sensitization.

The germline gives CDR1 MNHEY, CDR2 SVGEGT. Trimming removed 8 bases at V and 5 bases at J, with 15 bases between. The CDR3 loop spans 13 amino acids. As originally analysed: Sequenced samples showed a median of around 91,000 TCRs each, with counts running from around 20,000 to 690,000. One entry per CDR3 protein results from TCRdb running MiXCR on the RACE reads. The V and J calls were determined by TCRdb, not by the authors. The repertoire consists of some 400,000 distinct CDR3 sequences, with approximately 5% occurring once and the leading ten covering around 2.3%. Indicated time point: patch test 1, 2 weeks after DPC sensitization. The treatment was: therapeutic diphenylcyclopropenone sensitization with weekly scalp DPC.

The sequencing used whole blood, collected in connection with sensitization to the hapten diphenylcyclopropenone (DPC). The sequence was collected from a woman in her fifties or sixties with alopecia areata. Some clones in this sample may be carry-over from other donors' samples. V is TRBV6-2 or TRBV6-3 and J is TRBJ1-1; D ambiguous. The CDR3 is CASWRRRATEAFF. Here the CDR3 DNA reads TGTGCCAGCTGGCGGAGGCGGGCGACTGAAGCTTTCTTT.